These 14 T cell receptor beta chains were sequenced from one sample in a study of Graves' ophthalmopathy and Graves' hyperthyroidism. The authors amplified TCR beta CDR3 regions, and they did so from RNA transcripts for repertoire sequencing. The authors performed first-round RT-PCR with HTBI primers and then a second-round multiplex PCR. TCRdb used MiXCR to reprocess the multiplex PCR reads, holding one entry per CDR3 protein. The sample lists approximately 210,000 distinct CDR3 sequences; roughly 29% were seen once. The sequencing input was peripheral blood. The source of these receptors is a man in his fifties with Graves' ophthalmopathy.

V is TRBV12-3 or TRBV12-4 and J is TRBJ2-2; D unresolved. The CDR3 covers 19 residues. Trimming cost V 2 bases and J 0 bases, with 19 bases left between them. CDR3 residues: CASSLKGFVTYPNTGELFF. The CDR3 DNA is TGTGCCAGCAGTTTAAAAGGGTTCGTAACCTATCCGAACACCGGGGAGCTGTTTTTT.

This sequence joins TRBV27 and TRBJ1-1; D unclear. The V end lost 7 bases, the J end lost 1 base, and 13 bases lay between the germline ends. Germline V gene data show CDR1 as MNHEY and CDR2 as SMNVEV (reference sequence). The CDR3 sequence is 14 residues long. The chain's CDR3 is CASTTPGSNTEAFF. The CDR3 coding sequence is TGTGCCAGCACCACTCCCGGGTCGAACACTGAAGCTTTCTTT.

This clonotype was recorded many times. The rearrangement uses TRBV20-1 and TRBJ2-5, with 13 bases fitting TRBD2. The length of the CDR3 is 14 residues. J gave up 4 bases and V 5 bases, and 4 bases lay outside the gene matches. Germline lookup yields CDR1 DFQATT and CDR2 SNEGSKA (reference sequence). This chain's CDR3 is CSASTSGRAETQYF. CDR3 nucleotide sequence: TGCAGTGCTTCTACTAGCGGGAGGGCAGAGACCCAGTACTTC.

This clonotype was seen ten or more times. This chain links TRBV5-6 with TRBJ1-5; TRBD1 matches at 8 bases. The CDR3 extends over 16 amino acids. V trimming: 2 bases; J trimming: 3 bases; junction bases outside the gene matches: 7. Per the germline V gene, CDR1 is SGHDT and CDR2 is YYEEEE. Here the CDR3 DNA reads TGTGCCAGCAGCTTCCGACAGGGGACCACCAATCAGCCCCAGCATTTT. It specifies CASSFRQGTTNQPQHF.

This clonotype was seen ten or more times. The CDR3 nucleotides are TGTGCCACCCTGAAGAGGGGGGGGCGGCCCCTCCTCTCTGGGGCCAACGTCCTGACTTTC. This gives the protein CATLKRGGRPLLSGANVLTF. The chain uses TRBV19 and TRBJ2-6; possibly TRBD2 for D (7 bases). This CDR3 spans 20 amino acids. V lost 10 bases and J 0 bases, leaving 28 bases between the germline ends. The germline CDR1 and CDR2 sequences are LNHDA and SQIVND (reference sequence). Full variable domain (outside the CDR3, taken from reference TRBV19 and TRBJ2-6): DGGITQSPKYLFRKEGQNVTLSCEQNLNHDAMYWYRQDPGQGLRLIYYSQIVNDFQKGDIAEGYSVSREKKESFPLTVTSAQKNPTAFYLCATLKRGGRPLLSGANVLTFGAGSRLTVL.

This clonotype came up many times. V and J are TRBV9 and TRBJ2-5, with 7 positions matching TRBD1. The germline CDR1 and CDR2 sequences are SGDLS and YYNGEE. V shed 0 bases, J shed 5 bases, and the junction held 7 bases outside the gene matches. This CDR3 has 15 amino acids. CDR3 region: CASSVDRGGGETQYF. The DNA for the CDR3 is TGTGCCAGCAGCGTAGACAGGGGCGGCGGGGAGACCCAGTACTTC.

This clonotype appeared many times. The chain has TRBV13 and TRBJ1-1, with D unclear. Trimming stripped 5 bases from V and 0 bases from J, with 10 bases between. CDR1 is PRHDT, CDR2 FYEKMQ, per germline (reference sequence). The CDR3 sequence is 14 residues long. CDR3 residues: CASSRGAVNTEAFF. The CDR3 DNA is TGTGCCAGCAGCCGGGGTGCGGTGAACACTGAAGCTTTCTTT.

The CDR3 region is CASSVSWDTRGDTAYEQYF. The CDR3 nucleotides are TGTGCCAGCAGCGTCAGCTGGGACACGCGGGGGGACACCGCCTACGAGCAGTACTTC. The genes are TRBV28 and TRBJ2-7; 8 bases line up with TRBD2. The CDR3 has 19 residues. J was trimmed by 2 bases and V by 6 bases; bases with no gene match: 21. The germline V gene encodes CDR1 MDHEN and CDR2 SYDVKM.

This clonotype was detected ten times or more. The chain combines TRBV20-1 with TRBJ2-5; D might be TRBD1 (6 bases). The CDR3 consists of 12 residues. Germline CDR1 and CDR2: DFQATT and SNEGSKA (reference sequence). V gave up 6 bases and J gave up 3 bases, with 11 bases separating them. The chain's CDR3 is CSAIRTEETQYF. The CDR3 nucleotides read TGCAGTGCCATCCGGACAGAAGAGACCCAGTACTTC.

This clonotype was seen repeatedly, ten times or more. The J gene is TRBJ2-5, the V gene TRBV12-3 or TRBV12-4; D might be TRBD1 (6 bases). Trimming removed 2 bases at V and 9 bases at J, with 13 bases between. This CDR3 has 13 residues. The CDR3 sequence: CASSLLQGEAQYF. The DNA for the CDR3 is TGTGCCAGCAGTTTACTACAGGGCGAGGCCCAGTACTTC.

V gene TRBV20-1 combines with J gene TRBJ2-5; 9 bases align to TRBD2. Germline assignment: CDR1 DFQATT and CDR2 SNEGSKA (reference sequence). V lost 1 base and J lost 4; bases outside the gene matches: 4. The length of the CDR3 is 14 residues. CDR3 nucleotides: TGCAGTGCTAGAGTGGATAGCGGGAGAGAGACCCAGTACTTC. Translation gives CSARVDSGRETQYF.

The chain uses TRBV28 and TRBJ1-5; TRBD1 is a possible D gene (6 bases). Germline V gene data show CDR1 as MDHEN and CDR2 as SYDVKM. Deletions cut 8 bases from V and 6 bases from J, with 17 bases between. CDR3 length: 14 residues. The chain's CDR3 is CASFRAGEPQPQHF. CDR3 bases: TGTGCCAGCTTTCGGGCAGGGGAGCCTCAGCCCCAGCATTTT.

This clonotype was seen at least ten times. The chain employs TRBV12-3 or TRBV12-4 and TRBJ1-1; D not certain. The CDR3 is made up of 12 amino acids. V was shortened by 3 bases and J by 3 bases, with 5 bases between the two germline ends. The CDR3 region is CASSFPHTEAFF. CDR3 DNA sequence: TGTGCCAGCAGTTTTCCCCACACTGAAGCTTTCTTT.

This clonotype has only a few counts. The V and J genes are TRBV27 and TRBJ1-1; D gene uncertain. V was clipped by 6 bases and J by 1 base, with 15 bases between them. The CDR3 has 15 amino acids. Germline V gives CDR1 MNHEY, CDR2 SMNVEV (reference sequence). The CDR3 DNA sequence: TGTGCCAGCAGCCTGAGCACAGTAGCGAACACTGAAGCTTTCTTT. Protein sequence: CASSLSTVANTEAFF.